The next 24 T cell receptor beta chains were all read from a single sample in a study of a mutant IDH1 vaccine in newly diagnosed glioma. The protocol was immunoSEQ multiplex PCR, while the TCRdb copy is restricted to in-frame clones and leaves out a portion. This sample has about 40,000 clones; around 84% occur once, and the top ten carry around 2.2%. The antigens for these receptors are not known. The time point: week 11, during vaccination. Topical imiquimod was applied with each vaccine dose, which held 300 ug of mutant IDH1 20-mer peptide. Source: PBMCs, taken from a glioma patient whose treatment included an IDH1 peptide vaccine. All receptors come from a man aged 35-49 years with glioma.

This sequence joins TRBV7-2 and TRBJ2-2, with D unresolved. V shed 3 bases and J shed 0 bases, with 8 bases lying between them. Germline lookup yields CDR1 SGHTA and CDR2 FQGNSA. CDR3 length: 15 amino acids. CDR3 residues: CASSFGPTNTGELFF. The DNA of the CDR3 is TGTGCCAGCAGCTTTGGACCCACGAACACCGGGGAGCTGTTTTTT.

The chain has TRBV7-3 and TRBJ2-1; 9 bases are a match to TRBD2. CDR1 is SGHTA and CDR2 is FQGTGA in the germline V gene. The CDR3 is 17 amino acids. V was clipped by 2 bases and J by 4 bases; unmatched bases: 9. The CDR3 here is CASSLSGGRALYNEQFF. The CDR3 nucleotides are TGTGCCAGCAGCTTATCAGGCGGGAGGGCCCTATACAATGAGCAGTTCTTC. The complete variable domain, with remaining parts taken from reference TRBV7-3 and TRBJ2-1, reads GAGVSQTPSNKVTEKGKYVELRCDPISGHTALYWYRQSLGQGPEFLIYFQGTGAADDSGLPNDRFFAVRPEGSVSTLKIQRTERGDSAVYLCASSLSGGRALYNEQFFGPGTRLTVL.

This clone showed up just once. The J gene is TRBJ1-3, the V gene TRBV7-2; tentatively, D is TRBD1 (5 bases). Germline CDR1 and CDR2: SGHTA and FQGNSA. V dropped 0 bases and J dropped 4 bases, with 13 bases sitting between them. This CDR3 contains 16 residues. The CDR3 sequence is CASSLALGPAGNTIYF. The CDR3 DNA sequence: TGTGCCAGCAGCTTAGCGCTGGGGCCTGCCGGAAACACCATATATTTT.

This clone has more than one count but fewer than ten. The chain carries TRBV7-2 and TRBJ2-3; 9 nucleotides align to TRBD2. Germline assignment: CDR1 SGHTA and CDR2 FQGNSA. Losses at the gene ends were 5 bases for V and 6 bases for J; bases not matched to a gene: 9. The CDR3 spans 15 residues. The CDR3, as DNA: TGTGCCAGCAGCCTACTAGCGGGCACTTCCGATACGCAGTATTTT. Translating it yields CASSLLAGTSDTQYF.

The genes are TRBV27 and TRBJ1-1; D is ambiguous. Germline assignment: CDR1 MNHEY and CDR2 SMNVEV (reference sequence). The germline V and J ends were trimmed by 11 bases and 0 bases, with 10 bases remaining between them. This CDR3 region has 12 residues. The CDR3 region is CACRAVNTEAFF. The CDR3 nucleotides read TGTGCCTGCCGGGCGGTGAACACTGAAGCTTTCTTT.

This sequence joins TRBV7-7 and TRBJ2-1, with D unresolved. In germline, CDR1 is SSHAT, CDR2 FNYEAQ (reference sequence). V was shortened by 5 bases and J by 3 bases, with 11 bases between the two germline ends. The CDR3 is made up of 14 amino acids. CDR3 protein: CASSLSRVYNEQFF. The CDR3 DNA sequence: TGTGCCAGCAGCCTGTCTCGAGTCTACAATGAGCAGTTCTTC.

The V gene is TRBV19, the J gene TRBJ2-7, with D perhaps matching TRBD2 (6 bases). Germline assignment: CDR1 LNHDA and CDR2 SQIVND (reference sequence). Trimming took 5 bases from V and 4 from J, leaving 15 bases between them. This CDR3 region has 14 residues. In DNA, the CDR3 is TGTGCCAGTAGTCTTAGCGGCCCTGGATACGAGCAGTACTTC. Amino acids: CASSLSGPGYEQYF.

J is TRBJ1-5 and V is TRBV6-1, with TRBD1 matching over 7 bases. CDR3 length: 12 amino acids. Germline V gene data show CDR1 as MNHNS and CDR2 as SASEGT. The CDR3 is CVTRGGGQPQHF. In DNA form, the CDR3 reads TGTGTCACCCGAGGGGGCGGTCAGCCCCAGCATTTT.

The rearrangement uses TRBV6-1 and TRBJ1-3, with a weak D call TRBD1 (5 bases). Germline CDR1 MNHNS, CDR2 SASEGT. Trimming shortened V by 1 base and J by 1 base, and 11 bases separated the two germline ends. CDR3 length: 16 residues. For the CDR3, the DNA is TGTGCCAGCAGTGAAGGTGCAGGGATATCTGGAAACACCATATATTTT. Its protein product is CASSEGAGISGNTIYF.

J is TRBJ2-7 and V is TRBV7-2; weak D call: TRBD2 (5 bases). The CDR3 is 14 amino acids. Germline CDR1 reads SGHTA; CDR2 reads FQGNSA. Trimming pared 1 base from V and 2 bases from J, leaving 9 bases between. CDR3 sequence: CASSLDGNAYEQYF. The CDR3 bases are TGTGCCAGCAGCTTAGACGGGAATGCCTACGAGCAGTACTTC.

This chain connects TRBV6-5 to TRBJ1-5; possible D gene TRBD1, 5 bases. CDR3 length equals 14 residues. V was pared by 5 bases and J by 3 bases, with 11 bases between. Germline-derived CDR1 and CDR2 are MNHEY and SVGAGI. The CDR3 DNA follows: TGTGCCAGCAGTGACGACAGCTACAATCAGCCCCAGCATTTT. It encodes CASSDDSYNQPQHF.

This clone was counted once. V and J are TRBV18 and TRBJ1-1; 8 bases fit TRBD1. The CDR3 consists of 16 residues. Germline-derived CDR1 and CDR2 are KGHSH and LQKENI. With 3 bases clipped from V and 4 bases from J, the junction kept 10 bases outside the gene matches. In DNA, the CDR3 is TGTGCCAGCTCACCCCCAGGTTTCAGGGGGCCCACTGAAGCTTTCTTT. This encodes CASSPPGFRGPTEAFF. The whole variable domain, remainder taken from reference TRBV18 and TRBJ1-1, is NAGVMQNPRHLVRRRGQEARLRCSPMKGHSHVYWYRQLPEEGLKFMVYLQKENIIDESGMPKERFSAEFPKEGPSILRIQQVVRGDSAAYFCASSPPGFRGPTEAFFGQGTRLTVV.

This sequence joins TRBV29-1 and TRBJ2-2, with D perhaps TRBD2 (6 bases). Trimming shortened V by 7 bases and J by 4 bases, and 16 bases separated the two germline ends. CDR3 length: 14 amino acids. Per the germline V gene, CDR1 is SQVTM and CDR2 is ANQGSEA. The CDR3 protein is CSARGWVTTGELFF. The DNA for the CDR3 is TGCAGCGCTCGGGGGTGGGTGACCACCGGGGAGCTGTTTTTT.

CDR3 sequence: CASSSPDRKVFVRSYNEQFF. CDR3 nucleotide sequence: TGTGCCAGCAGTTCACCCGATCGAAAAGTCTTCGTACGCTCCTACAATGAGCAGTTCTTC. V is TRBV27 and J is TRBJ2-1; no definite D call. Germline V gene data show CDR1 as MNHEY and CDR2 as SMNVEV (reference sequence). This CDR3 comprises 20 residues. V lost 4 bases, J lost 0 bases, and 25 bases lay in between.

The chain uses TRBV18 and TRBJ2-1; D is ambiguous. Germline V gives CDR1 KGHSH, CDR2 LQKENI. The V end was cut by 3 bases, the J end by 5 bases, with 5 bases between. The CDR3 is made up of 12 amino acids. The CDR3 spells CASSPGHNEQFF. The CDR3 DNA reads as TGTGCCAGCTCACCCGGGCACAATGAGCAGTTCTTC.

J is TRBJ1-2 and V is TRBV28, with TRBD1 identical over 8 bases. Germline CDR1 and CDR2: MDHEN and SYDVKM. J lost 3 bases, V lost 4 bases, and 4 bases had no gene match. The CDR3 extends over 14 amino acids. The CDR3: CASSSGGVYYGYTF. In DNA form, the CDR3 reads TGTGCCAGCAGTTCAGGGGGCGTATACTATGGCTACACCTTC.

CDR3 sequence (DNA): TGCGCCAGCAGCCTCGGGTGGGTGAACTCGATGAACACTGAAGCTTTCTTT. Its protein product is CASSLGWVNSMNTEAFF. This chain links TRBV4-1 with TRBJ1-1; D is undetermined. Trimming took off 4 bases at V and 0 bases at J, with 18 bases between the two ends. CDR3 size: 17 residues. Germline-derived CDR1 and CDR2 are MGHRA and YSYEKL.

The V call is TRBV7-2, the J call TRBJ2-5; 11 bases are a match to TRBD2. V lost 5 bases and J lost 3; bases outside the gene matches: 8. CDR3 length equals 16 residues. CDR1 is SGHTA and CDR2 is FQGNSA in the germline V gene. CDR3 residues: CASSLSGLAEKETQYF. The CDR3 DNA sequence: TGTGCCAGCAGCCTTTCGGGACTAGCGGAAAAAGAGACCCAGTACTTC.

This chain connects TRBV19 to TRBJ2-1; D may be TRBD1 (5 bases). The CDR3 is made up of 15 amino acids. Between the trimmed V and J ends, which lost 3 bases and 1 base, there was a span of 10 bases. CDR1 and CDR2 from the germline V gene are LNHDA and SQIVND (reference sequence). As DNA, the CDR3 is TGTGCCAGTAGTATCTCAGGGTATTCCTACAATGAGCAGTTCTTC. Encoded protein: CASSISGYSYNEQFF.

This clone was detected only a few times. The chain couples TRBV6-6 to TRBJ1-5; no definite D call. Germline V gene lookup returns CDR1 MNHNY and CDR2 SVGAGI (reference sequence). The CDR3 loop spans 12 amino acids. Trimming took 6 bases from V and 12 from J, leaving 15 bases between them. CDR3 nucleotides: TGTGCCAGCAGCCCCGACGTTTACGGCCAGCATTTT. Its protein is CASSPDVYGQHF.

The gene calls are TRBV28 and TRBJ2-7; D is possibly TRBD1 (6 bases). The CDR3 loop spans 13 amino acids. Germline V gene data show CDR1 as MDHEN and CDR2 as SYDVKM. V lost 5 bases to trimming and J lost 2 bases, with 10 bases between them. The CDR3 nucleotides read TGTGCCAGCAGTCCGGGACAAACCTACGAGCAGTACTTC. It codes for CASSPGQTYEQYF.

The genes are TRBV10-3 and TRBJ2-3; 9 bases agree with TRBD1. Trimming at V came to 7 bases and at J to 6 bases, leaving 11 bases not matched to a gene. Germline assignment: CDR1 ENHRY and CDR2 SYGVKD. The CDR3 extends over 15 amino acids. The DNA for the CDR3 is TGTGCCATCAACGACAGGGGGGACCATATGGATACGCAGTATTTT. Residues: CAINDRGDHMDTQYF.

This chain uses TRBV25-1 with TRBJ2-1; D gene uncertain. The germline V gene encodes CDR1 MGHDK and CDR2 SYGVNS. The CDR3 is made up of 12 amino acids. V was trimmed by 1 base and J by 6 bases, leaving 4 bases between them. The CDR3 DNA sequence: TGTGCCAGCAGTGAATCAGCCAATGAGCAGTTCTTC. This translates into CASSESANEQFF.

This chain connects TRBV18 to TRBJ2-5; 8 bases match TRBD2. V dropped 3 bases and J dropped 0; count of bases not matched to a gene: 6. There are 16 residues in the CDR3. Germline CDR1 is KGHSH and CDR2 is LQKENI. The CDR3 sequence: CASSPGSGNNQETQYF. The DNA for the CDR3 is TGTGCCAGCTCACCCGGTAGCGGGAACAACCAAGAGACCCAGTACTTC.